This T cell receptor (beta chain) was identified in a study of CD8 T cells in Susac syndrome. With random hexamers, reverse transcription was performed on about 0.45 to 1 ug of RNA. Amplification of TCR beta CDR3 used immunoSEQ multiplex PCR across 54 Vbeta and 13 Jbeta. TCRdb re-derived calls from the immunoSEQ multiplex PCR reads in MiXCR, one entry per CDR3 protein. The top ten clones hold under 0.095% of a sample with 150,000 to 200,000 distinct CDR3 sequences, 93% of them seen once. From blood CD8+ and CD4+ T cells, TCR beta sequences were generated. The multiple sclerosis control group was made up of treatment-naive patients with stable or active relapsing-remitting disease. CD8+ and CD4+ T cells were negatively isolated; TEMRA cells were FACS-enriched. Germline CDR1 reads MNHEY; CDR2 reads SVGAGI. CDR3 size: 15 residues. The ends were cut back, 5 bases at V and 5 bases at J, with 15 bases in the middle.

The chain uses TRBV6-5 and TRBJ2-2, with D possibly matching TRBD2 (6 bases). This receptor was obtained from a human donor with multiple sclerosis. Sample: CD4+ T cells from PBMCs. The CDR3, as DNA: TGTGCCAGCAGTAAGGTTAGCGGAAGGACCGGGGAGCTGTTTTTT. Protein sequence: CASSKVSGRTGELFF.